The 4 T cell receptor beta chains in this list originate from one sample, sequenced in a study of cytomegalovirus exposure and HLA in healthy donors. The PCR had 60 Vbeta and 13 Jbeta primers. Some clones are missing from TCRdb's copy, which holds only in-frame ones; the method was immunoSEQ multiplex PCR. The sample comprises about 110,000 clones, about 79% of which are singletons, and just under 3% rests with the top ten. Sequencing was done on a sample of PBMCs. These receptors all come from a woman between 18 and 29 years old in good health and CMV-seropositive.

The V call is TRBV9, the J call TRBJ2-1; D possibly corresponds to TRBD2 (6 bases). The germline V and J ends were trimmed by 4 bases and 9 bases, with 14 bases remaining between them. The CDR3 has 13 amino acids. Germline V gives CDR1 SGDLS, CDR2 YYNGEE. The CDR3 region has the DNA TGTGCCAGCAGCCCCGGGGGAGATCTTGAGCAGTTCTTC. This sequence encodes CASSPGGDLEQFF. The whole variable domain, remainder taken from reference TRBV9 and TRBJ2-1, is DSGVTQTPKHLITATGQRVTLRCSPRSGDLSVYWYQQSLDQGLQFLIQYYNGEERAKGNILERFSAQQFPDLHSELNLSSLELGDSALYFCASSPGGDLEQFFGPGTRLTVL.

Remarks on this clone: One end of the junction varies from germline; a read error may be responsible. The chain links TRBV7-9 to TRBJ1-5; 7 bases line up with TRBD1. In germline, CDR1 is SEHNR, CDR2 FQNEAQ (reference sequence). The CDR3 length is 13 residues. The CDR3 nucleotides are TGTTCCAGCAGCTCCAGGGGGAATCAGCCCCAGCATTTT. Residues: CSSSSRGNQPQHF.

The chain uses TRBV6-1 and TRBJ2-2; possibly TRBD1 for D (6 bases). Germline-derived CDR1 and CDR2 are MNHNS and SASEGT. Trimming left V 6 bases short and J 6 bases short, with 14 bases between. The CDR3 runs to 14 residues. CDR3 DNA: TGTGCCAGCAGGTGGCAGGGGAGCCCCGGGGAGCTGTTTTTT. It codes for CASRWQGSPGELFF.

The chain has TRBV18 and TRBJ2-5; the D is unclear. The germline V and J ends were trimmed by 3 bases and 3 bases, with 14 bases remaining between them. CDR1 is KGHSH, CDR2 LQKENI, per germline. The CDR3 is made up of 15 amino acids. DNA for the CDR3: TGTGCCAGCTCACCCCCGGTTGGCAGCGAAGAGACCCAGTACTTC. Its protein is CASSPPVGSEETQYF. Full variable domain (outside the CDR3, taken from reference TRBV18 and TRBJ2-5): NAGVMQNPRHLVRRRGQEARLRCSPMKGHSHVYWYRQLPEEGLKFMVYLQKENIIDESGMPKERFSAEFPKEGPSILRIQQVVRGDSAAYFCASSPPVGSEETQYFGPGTRLLVL.